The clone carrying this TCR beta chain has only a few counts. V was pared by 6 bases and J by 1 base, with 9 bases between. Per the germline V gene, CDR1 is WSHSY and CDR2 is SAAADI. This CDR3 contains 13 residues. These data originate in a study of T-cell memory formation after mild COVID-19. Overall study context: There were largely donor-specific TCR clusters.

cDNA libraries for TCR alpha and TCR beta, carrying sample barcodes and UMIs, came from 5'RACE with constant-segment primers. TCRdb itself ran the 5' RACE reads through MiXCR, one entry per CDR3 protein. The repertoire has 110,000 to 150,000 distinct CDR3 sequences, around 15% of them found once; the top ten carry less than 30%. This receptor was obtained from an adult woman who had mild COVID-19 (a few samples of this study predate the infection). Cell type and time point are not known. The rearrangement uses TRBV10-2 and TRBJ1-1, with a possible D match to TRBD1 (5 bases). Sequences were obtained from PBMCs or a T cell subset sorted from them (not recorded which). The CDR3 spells CASRGQGNTEAFF. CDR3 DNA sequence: TGCGCCAGCAGGGGCCAGGGGAACACTGAAGCTTTCTTT.